This T cell receptor (beta chain) comes out of a study of human T cells and chemical hapten exposure. Study-level background: TCR yields differed between samples (mainly from small differences in pooled library volume).

Time point indicated: healthy volunteer bleed at 6 weeks. Total RNA extraction was carried out from unfractionated whole blood. In its sample, this clonotype was seen a few times. V shed 4 bases, J shed 16 bases, and the junction held 14 bases outside the gene matches. The CDR3 is 13 residues long. Germline V gene sequence: CDR1 SGHNT, CDR2 YYREEE (reference sequence). Unique molecular identifiers were attached to individual cDNA molecules during library preparation. In the original analysis: There were a median of approximately 88,000 TCRs per sample, with a range from roughly 23,224 to 750,000. TCRdb ran MiXCR on the RACE reads and lists one entry per CDR3 protein. These V and J calls are TCRdb output, not the study's own analysis. The profile shows roughly 75,000 distinct CDR3 sequences, around 9.3% of them singletons.

Material: whole blood. This clonotype originated in a female donor in good health. Some clones in this sample may be carry-over from other donors' samples. The J gene is TRBJ2-1, the V gene TRBV5-4; the match to TRBD1 covers 7 bases. The CDR3 DNA is TGTGCCAGCAGCCCATCGGACAGGCAGTCATTATTCTTC. Encoded protein: CASSPSDRQSLFF.